The rows below give T cell receptor beta chains drawn from one sample of a study of OX40 agonist ivuxolimab in advanced cancers. The assay was immunoSEQ multiplex PCR, and TCRdb's table has in-frame clones only and misses some. The data show about 46,000 clones, with 70% to 90% seen just once and around 0.61% held by the top ten. The sample here was CD4+ or CD8+ T cells sorted from blood, taken in a trial of the OX40 agonist ivuxolimab. The receptors were sampled from an adult with an advanced solid tumor such as melanoma, head and neck, liver or kidney cancer. The CDR3 runs from the conserved cysteine through the conserved F or W. The D gene is left open where the match is weak. Size is omitted from some rows. Given values are once, few, many or a class for expanded clones.

>TRBD2|once|TRBJ2-3|TRBV19
CASSIGLAGGDTQYF
TGTGCCAGTAGTATAGGGCTAGCGGGAGGAGATACGCAGTATTTT
>TRBD2|-|TRBJ2-2|TRBV2
CASSEVLAGNTGELFF
TGTGCCAGCAGTGAAGTGTTAGCGGGGAACACCGGGGAGCTGTTTTTT
>TRBD1|-|TRBJ2-5|TRBV5-4
CASSLDRLETQYF
TGTGCCAGCAGCCTGGACAGGCTGGAGACCCAGTACTTC
>-|-|TRBJ1-6|TRBV6-5
CASSYSGAPNSPLHF
TGTGCCAGCAGTTACTCGGGGGCGCCTAATTCACCCCTCCACTTT
>-|-|TRBJ2-5|TRBV5-1
CASSSGLETQYF
TGCGCCAGCAGCTCGGGACTCGAAACCCAGTACTTC
>-|few|TRBJ2-7|TRBV9
CASSVYGGLGEQYF
TGTGCCAGCAGCGTATATGGCGGCCTTGGCGAGCAGTACTTC
>-|-|TRBJ2-5|TRBV2
CASSLRTQYF
TGTGCCAGCAGCCTCAGAACCCAGTACTTC
>-|-|TRBJ1-5|TRBV7-6
CASSPGGERNQPQHF
TGTGCCAGCAGCCCTGGGGGGGAACGGAATCAGCCCCAGCATTTT
>TRBD1|-|TRBJ2-1|TRBV13
CASSLAGTVYNEQFF
TGTGCCAGCAGCTTAGCCGGGACAGTCTACAATGAGCAGTTCTTC
>-|-|TRBJ1-2|TRBV10-2
CASSEGFGYGYTF
TGCGCCAGCAGTGAAGGGTTTGGCTATGGCTACACCTTC
>-|once|TRBJ2-2|TRBV5-1
CASSSHGTPTGELFF
TGCGCCAGCAGCTCACACGGGACTCCCACCGGGGAGCTGTTTTTT
>-|-|TRBJ2-2|TRBV5-4
CASSLVTQGWGGELFF
TGTGCCAGCAGCTTGGTTACACAGGGATGGGGCGGGGAGCTGTTTTTT
>TRBD1|-|TRBJ1-1|TRBV27
CASSLWGTGDTEAFF
TGTGCCAGCAGTTTATGGGGGACAGGGGACACTGAAGCTTTCTTT
>-|-|TRBJ1-4|TRBV28
CASSLGGPEKILFF
TGTGCCAGCAGTTTAGGGGGTCCCGAGAAAATACTGTTTTTT
>-|-|TRBJ1-1|TRBV6-1
CASKWSLNTEAFF
TGTGCCAGCAAGTGGAGCCTGAACACTGAAGCTTTCTTT
>-|few|TRBJ2-7|TRBV7-8
CASSLGQVSYEQYF
TGTGCCAGCAGCTTAGGACAGGTATCCTACGAGCAGTACTTC
>TRBD1|-|TRBJ2-1|TRBV5-6
CASSLDRTGVGQFF
TGTGCCAGCAGCTTGGATCGGACAGGGGTCGGGCAGTTCTTC